This passage covers 6 T cell receptor beta chains from one sample sequenced in a study of cytomegalovirus exposure and HLA in healthy donors. The PCR ran on 60 Vbeta and 13 Jbeta primers. Generated by immunoSEQ multiplex PCR, the TCRdb table keeps only in-frame clones and is missing some. The data show around 150,000 clones, with 73% seen just once and about 15% held by the top ten. The sequenced sample was PBMCs. These receptors originate from a human donor in good health.

The chain employs TRBV4-2 and TRBJ1-5, with TRBD1 identical over 10 bases. CDR3 length equals 15 residues. Germline CDR1 is LGHNA and CDR2 is YNFKEQ. With V trimmed by 4 bases and J by 4 bases, 4 bases remained unmatched. The CDR3: CASSPGQGQNQPQHF. In DNA form, the CDR3 reads TGTGCCAGCAGCCCGGGACAGGGGCAGAATCAGCCCCAGCATTTT.

This clone was detected once. The rearrangement uses TRBV30 and TRBJ2-7; TRBD2 aligns across 9 bases. Germline CDR1 is GTSNPN and CDR2 is SVGIG (reference sequence). The trim removed 2 bases at V and 2 bases at J, leaving 10 bases unmatched. This CDR3 region has 16 residues. The CDR3 nucleotides are TGTGCCTGGAGTCCCCCGGGACTAGCAGCAACCTACGAGCAGTACTTC. The encoded protein is CAWSPPGLAATYEQYF. The full variable domain, rest sourced from reference TRBV30 and TRBJ2-7, is SQTIHQWPATLVQPVGSPLSLECTVEGTSNPNLYWYRQAAGRGLQLLFYSVGIGQISSEVPQNLSASRPQDRQFILSSKKLLLSDSGFYLCAWSPPGLAATYEQYFGPGTRLTVT.

This clone was detected only once. The genes are TRBV5-6 and TRBJ2-7; D gene uncertain. This CDR3 contains 11 residues. Per germline, CDR1 SGHDT and CDR2 YYEEEE. Trimming took off 3 bases at V and 3 bases at J, with 4 bases between the two ends. This CDR3 is CASSSGYEQYF. CDR3 nucleotide sequence: TGTGCCAGCAGCTCGGGCTACGAGCAGTACTTC.

V is TRBV6-5 and J is TRBJ1-2, with D perhaps matching TRBD1 (6 bases). Germline CDR1 reads MNHEY; CDR2 reads SVGAGI. The CDR3 sequence is 15 residues long. Deletions cut 0 bases from V and 2 bases from J, with 10 bases between. The CDR3 sequence is CASSYSATGNYGYTF. The CDR3 DNA follows: TGTGCCAGCAGTTACTCGGCGACAGGAAACTATGGCTACACCTTC.

This clone was detected only a few times. This CDR3 is CASSLTGPPDEQYF. For the CDR3, the DNA is TGCGCCAGCAGCTTGACAGGCCCCCCTGACGAGCAGTACTTC. This chain connects TRBV4-1 to TRBJ2-7, with a weak D call TRBD1 (6 bases). V lost 5 bases and J lost 5, with 16 bases in between. The V gene's germline CDR1 is MGHRA and CDR2 YSYEKL. The length of the CDR3 is 14 residues.

This chain links TRBV18 with TRBJ2-5; 9 bases map to TRBD1. The CDR3 totals 15 residues. V was clipped by 3 bases and J by 3 bases; unmatched bases: 5. The germline V gene has CDR1 KGHSH and CDR2 LQKENI. The DNA for the CDR3 is TGTGCCAGCTCACCGCGACAGGGGGTGGAAGAGACCCAGTACTTC. Translating gives CASSPRQGVEETQYF.